The 22 T cell receptor beta chains below all came from one sample that was sequenced in a study of blood T cell repertoires in COVID-19. Generated by immunoSEQ multiplex PCR, the TCRdb table keeps only in-frame clones and is missing some. The data show under 250,000 clones, with nearly 90% seen just once and about a tenth held by the top ten. Sequenced material: PBMCs or T cells enriched from blood (not recorded which). The receptor set was obtained from a young man who had recovered from COVID-19.

The chain joins TRBV13 to TRBJ1-1; possibly TRBD1 for D (5 bases). This CDR3 has 14 residues. Per germline, CDR1 PRHDT and CDR2 FYEKMQ (reference sequence). The V gene lost 1 base and the J gene lost 1 base, with 7 bases spanning the gap. As DNA, the CDR3 is TGTGCCAGCAGCTTAGTCAGGGAGAACACTGAAGCTTTCTTT. Amino acid sequence: CASSLVRENTEAFF.

The chain employs TRBV7-9 and TRBJ1-5; a weak D match, TRBD1 (5 bases). Trimming cost V 1 base and J 4 bases, with 11 bases left between them. The CDR3 has 15 residues. Germline loops: CDR1 SEHNR, CDR2 FQNEAQ (reference sequence). Here the CDR3 reads CASSLGAGFNQPQHF. For the CDR3, the DNA is TGTGCCAGCAGCTTAGGTGCAGGGTTTAATCAGCCCCAGCATTTT.

This chain connects TRBV19 to TRBJ1-6; a weak D match, TRBD1 (6 bases). Trimming removed 4 bases from V and 5 bases from J, with 9 bases in between. This CDR3 spans 14 amino acids. CDR1 is LNHDA and CDR2 is SQIVND in the germline V gene (reference sequence). The CDR3 DNA sequence: TGTGCCAGTAGTAGGGACACGGATAATTCACCCCTCCACTTT. It is translated as CASSRDTDNSPLHF.

The J gene is TRBJ1-1, the V gene TRBV24-1; D is perhaps TRBD1 (5 bases). The germline CDR1 and CDR2 sequences are KGHDR and SFDVKD. The CDR3 is 11 amino acids. V lost 9 bases and J 8 bases, leaving 12 bases between the germline ends. For the CDR3, the DNA is TGTGCCACCGGAGGGGACCAAGAAGCTTTCTTT. Protein: CATGGDQEAFF.

The chain carries TRBV7-2 and TRBJ2-7; 8 bases match TRBD2. With V trimmed by 1 base and J by 3 bases, 8 bases remained unmatched. Per germline, CDR1 SGHTA and CDR2 FQGNSA. CDR3 length: 16 amino acids. Here the CDR3 DNA reads TGTGCCAGCAGCTTAGTAGGCAGCGGGGGAAGCTACGAGCAGTACTTC. Translation: CASSLVGSGGSYEQYF.

V is TRBV7-2 and J is TRBJ2-4; 8 bases agree with TRBD1. The ends lost 5 bases at V and 7 bases at J; junction bases unmatched: 7. This CDR3 spans 14 amino acids. The germline gives CDR1 SGHTA, CDR2 FQGNSA. The CDR3 DNA follows: TGTGCCAGCAGCCCCACAGGGGGTGGGAACATTCAGTACTTC. This encodes CASSPTGGGNIQYF.

The CDR3: CASSLVSGGGYNEQFF. The CDR3 region has the DNA TGTGCCAGCAGCTTAGTCTCGGGGGGCGGTTACAATGAGCAGTTCTTC. The chain links TRBV7-9 to TRBJ2-1, with a possible D match to TRBD2 (7 bases). Germline CDR1 and CDR2: SEHNR and FQNEAQ (reference sequence). V lost 1 base and J lost 4, with 14 bases in between. The CDR3 is 16 amino acids. Drawing the rest from reference TRBV7-9 and TRBJ2-1, the complete variable domain is DTGVSQNPRHKITKRGQNVTFRCDPISEHNRLYWYRQTLGQGPEFLTYFQNEAQLEKSRLLSDRFSAERPKGSFSTLEIQRTEQGDSAMYLCASSLVSGGGYNEQFFGPGTRLTVL.

The chain combines TRBV4-2 with TRBJ1-2, with D possibly TRBD1 on 5 matching bases. The CDR3 is made up of 15 amino acids. Germline CDR1 is LGHNA and CDR2 is YNFKEQ. The ends were cut back, 0 bases at V and 4 bases at J, with 12 bases in the middle. CDR3 in DNA: TGTGCCAGCAGCCAAGATTTGACAGATTTCTATGGCTACACCTTC. It translates to CASSQDLTDFYGYTF.

The V and J genes are TRBV2 and TRBJ1-5, with TRBD1 matching over 7 bases. CDR1 is SNHLY, CDR2 FYNNEI, per germline. Trimming took 5 bases from V and 2 from J; bases not matched to a gene: 9. The CDR3 length is 16 residues. The CDR3 spells CASSRQGGQGNQPQHF. The CDR3 DNA is TGTGCCAGCAGTCGACAGGGAGGTCAGGGCAATCAGCCCCAGCATTTT.

The chain joins TRBV7-2 to TRBJ1-3, with TRBD1 matching 7 bases. The germline CDR1 and CDR2 sequences are SGHTA and FQGNSA. The trim removed 1 base at V and 2 bases at J, leaving 5 bases unmatched. This CDR3 comprises 16 residues. The CDR3 spells CASSLGMRGPGNTIYF. The DNA of the CDR3 is TGTGCCAGCAGCTTAGGGATGAGGGGGCCTGGAAACACCATATATTTT. Complete variable domain (other parts from reference TRBV7-2 and TRBJ1-3): GAGVSQSPSNKVTEKGKDVELRCDPISGHTALYWYRQSLGQGLEFLIYFQGNSAPDKSGLPSDRFSAERTGGSVSTLTIQRTQQEDSAVYLCASSLGMRGPGNTIYFGEGSWLTVV.

The chain combines TRBV3-1 (or the pseudogene TRBV3-2) with TRBJ1-1, with D unresolved. CDR1 and CDR2 (germline): LGHDT, YNNKEL (reference sequence). The CDR3 has 15 amino acids. Trimming removed 4 bases at V and 0 bases at J, with 12 bases between. The CDR3 DNA follows: TGTGCCAGCAGCCGAATTATTACAGTGAACACTGAAGCTTTCTTT. The encoded protein is CASSRIITVNTEAFF.

This chain joins TRBV7-2 and TRBJ2-7; 8 bases are a match to TRBD2. From germline, CDR1 is SGHTA and CDR2 FQGNSA. The V segment lost 5 bases and the J segment 2 bases; nucleotides outside the gene matches: 5. The CDR3 runs to 14 residues. CDR3 protein: CASSVRGGTYEQYF. The DNA for the CDR3 is TGTGCCAGCAGCGTCCGGGGGGGAACCTACGAGCAGTACTTC. Variable domain in full (rest from reference TRBV7-2 and TRBJ2-7): GAGVSQSPSNKVTEKGKDVELRCDPISGHTALYWYRQSLGQGLEFLIYFQGNSAPDKSGLPSDRFSAERTGGSVSTLTIQRTQQEDSAVYLCASSVRGGTYEQYFGPGTRLTVT.

This chain connects TRBV7-2 to TRBJ1-3; perhaps TRBD1 as D (5 bases). Trimming stripped 5 bases from V and 0 bases from J, with 5 bases between. The germline V gene encodes CDR1 SGHTA and CDR2 FQGNSA. The CDR3 consists of 13 residues. CDR3 coding DNA: TGTGCCAGCAGCACAGGCTCTGGAAACACCATATATTTT. Its translation is CASSTGSGNTIYF.

The genes are TRBV5-1 and TRBJ2-6, with TRBD2 identical over 15 bases. The CDR3 extends over 20 amino acids. CDR1 is SGHRS and CDR2 is YFSETQ in the germline V gene. The trim removed 4 bases at V and 0 bases at J, leaving 8 bases unmatched. CDR3 DNA sequence: TGCGCCAGCAGCCCGCACCGGGGACTAGCGGGGGGCTCTGGGGCCAACGTCCTGACTTTC. Amino acid sequence: CASSPHRGLAGGSGANVLTF.

This chain uses TRBV29-1 with TRBJ2-7, with 9 bases that match TRBD1. The CDR3 runs to 13 residues. V shed 6 bases, J shed 3 bases, and the junction held 6 bases outside the gene matches. The germline V gene encodes CDR1 SQVTM and CDR2 ANQGSEA. In DNA, the CDR3 is TGCAGCGTCACCGGGACAGGGCTCTACGAGCAGTACTTC. Its translation: CSVTGTGLYEQYF.

The rearrangement joins TRBV30 to TRBJ2-1; D not resolved. Trimming stripped 2 bases from V and 7 bases from J, with 9 bases between. The CDR3 runs to 12 residues. Germline V gene data show CDR1 as GTSNPN and CDR2 as SVGIG (reference sequence). CDR3 in amino acids: CAWSSDINEQFF. The CDR3 nucleotides are TGTGCCTGGAGTAGTGACATTAATGAGCAGTTCTTC.

The V gene is TRBV4-1, the J gene TRBJ2-7, with D perhaps matching TRBD1 (6 bases). The germline V gene has CDR1 MGHRA and CDR2 YSYEKL. With 0 bases removed from V and 7 bases from J, the gap between germline ends came to 19 bases. The CDR3 totals 16 residues. The CDR3 protein is CASSQESPNRVGEQYF. Written as DNA, the CDR3 is TGCGCCAGCAGCCAAGAGTCCCCTAACAGGGTGGGGGAGCAGTACTTC.

This chain joins TRBV5-1 and TRBJ2-3, with D possibly being TRBD2 (6 bases). Germline V gene sequence: CDR1 SGHRS, CDR2 YFSETQ. The CDR3 contains 14 residues. V was shortened by 0 bases and J by 3 bases, with 8 bases between the two germline ends. Written as DNA, the CDR3 is TGCGCCAGCAGCTTGGCTAGCGTGACAGATACGCAGTATTTT. Protein sequence: CASSLASVTDTQYF.

A single count supports this clone. V gene TRBV7-3 combines with J gene TRBJ2-7; 8 bases are shared with TRBD1. The trim removed 5 bases at V and 10 bases at J, leaving 10 bases unmatched. Per the germline V gene, CDR1 is SGHTA and CDR2 is FQGTGA. This CDR3 region has 13 residues. The CDR3 sequence: CASSPTGQGDQYF. Written as DNA, the CDR3 is TGTGCCAGCAGCCCAACCGGACAGGGAGATCAGTACTTC.

The chain uses TRBV6-5 and TRBJ2-5; D perhaps matches TRBD2 (6 bases). Germline CDR1 reads MNHEY; CDR2 reads SVGAGI. The CDR3 totals 13 residues. Trimming took off 8 bases at V and 5 bases at J, with 15 bases between the two ends. CDR3 sequence: CASVAGKAETQYF. In nucleotides, the CDR3 is TGTGCCAGCGTGGCGGGAAAGGCGGAGACCCAGTACTTC.

The chain links TRBV4-2 to TRBJ2-1, with D hard to call. Trimming removed 1 base from V and 9 bases from J, with 25 bases in between. The CDR3 spans 18 residues. Per the germline V gene, CDR1 is LGHNA and CDR2 is YNFKEQ. The CDR3 protein is CASSQVEPFRGDSGEQFF. CDR3 in DNA: TGTGCCAGCAGCCAAGTTGAGCCATTTCGAGGTGATTCTGGTGAGCAGTTCTTC.

The V gene is TRBV7-2, the J gene TRBJ2-5, with 9 bases identical to TRBD2. Germline trimming cut 5 bases from V and 11 bases from J; bases unmatched to any gene: 15. Per the germline V gene, CDR1 is SGHTA and CDR2 is FQGNSA. The CDR3 loop spans 15 amino acids. The CDR3 nucleotides are TGTGCCAGCAGCATCTCCGGGACTAGCAGGTCGCCACAGTACTTC. This encodes CASSISGTSRSPQYF.